Presented here are 18 T cell receptor beta chains from one specimen sequenced in a study of cytomegalovirus exposure and HLA in healthy donors. Researchers ran the PCR with 60 Vbeta and 13 Jbeta primers. Libraries were prepared by immunoSEQ multiplex PCR; TCRdb keeps only in-frame clonotypes and omits some of them. The sample lists about 250,000 clones; roughly two thirds were seen once. Sequencing was carried out using PBMCs. Every receptor here comes from a female donor in good health and CMV-seronegative.

The chain recombines TRBV11-2 with TRBJ1-4, with D uncertain. CDR3 length equals 14 residues. The V gene's germline CDR1 is SGHAT and CDR2 FQNNGV. V lost 5 bases to trimming and J lost 0 bases, with 7 bases between them. DNA for the CDR3: TGTGCCAGCAGCCGGGGAACAACTAATGAAAAACTGTTTTTT. This translates into CASSRGTTNEKLFF.

The chain employs TRBV5-1 and TRBJ2-1, with D possibly matching TRBD2 (5 bases). From germline, CDR1 is SGHRS and CDR2 YFSETQ. Trimming took 0 bases from V and 6 from J, leaving 7 bases between them. The CDR3 loop spans 13 amino acids. Here the CDR3 DNA reads TGCGCCAGCAGCTTGGCAGAGGGCAATGAGCAGTTCTTC. This codes for CASSLAEGNEQFF.

This chain uses TRBV5-1 with TRBJ1-3; 9 nucleotides align to TRBD1. This CDR3 is built from 16 residues. Per the germline V gene, CDR1 is SGHRS and CDR2 is YFSETQ. V was clipped by 1 base and J by 0 bases; unmatched bases: 2. The DNA of the CDR3 is TGCGCCAGCAGCTTGCAGACAGGGGGCTCTGGAAACACCATATATTTT. The encoded protein is CASSLQTGGSGNTIYF.

The rearrangement uses TRBV19 and TRBJ1-1; 7 bases align to TRBD1. The CDR3 consists of 15 residues. CDR1 LNHDA and CDR2 SQIVND come from the germline V gene (reference sequence). With 7 bases clipped from V and 0 bases from J, the junction kept 8 bases outside the gene matches. The CDR3: CASTRGPPMNTEAFF. The CDR3 coding sequence is TGTGCCAGTACAAGGGGGCCCCCCATGAACACTGAAGCTTTCTTT.

V gene TRBV11-2 combines with J gene TRBJ2-2; D ambiguous. Germline V gene data show CDR1 as SGHAT and CDR2 as FQNNGV. The V end was cut by 5 bases, the J end by 1 base, with 11 bases between. The CDR3 has 15 amino acids. The CDR3: CASSPRPGNTGELFF. The CDR3 DNA reads as TGTGCCAGCAGCCCCAGACCGGGGAACACCGGGGAGCTGTTTTTT.

This clone appeared a few times. The chain links TRBV4-2 to TRBJ2-1; 9 nucleotides align to TRBD2. Germline V gene sequence: CDR1 LGHNA, CDR2 YNFKEQ. V trimming: 0 bases; J trimming: 6 bases; junction bases outside the gene matches: 6. The CDR3 contains 16 residues. The CDR3 DNA reads TGTGCCAGCAGCCAAGATCGAGGACTAGCGTTCAATGAGCAGTTCTTC. This encodes CASSQDRGLAFNEQFF.

In its sample, this clone was seen a few times. V gene TRBV9 combines with J gene TRBJ1-3, with 8 bases identical to TRBD1. Germline V lookup: CDR1 SGDLS, CDR2 YYNGEE. V shed 3 bases, J shed 3 bases, and the junction held 2 bases outside the gene matches. The CDR3 has 14 amino acids. For the CDR3, the DNA is TGTGCCAGCAGCGGAACAGGGGGTGGAAACACCATATATTTT. Translated: CASSGTGGGNTIYF.

This clone appeared a few times. V usage is TRBV29-1 and J usage is TRBJ1-1; weak D call: TRBD1 (5 bases). This CDR3 comprises 11 residues. V was clipped by 6 bases and J by 4 bases, with 9 bases between them. Germline loops: CDR1 SQVTM, CDR2 ANQGSEA. CDR3 sequence reads: CSVGRGTEAFF. The CDR3 DNA sequence: TGCAGCGTAGGGAGGGGCACTGAAGCTTTCTTT.

Concerning this clone itself: Its ends do not fully match the called genes, so a read error is possible. The chain couples TRBV5-1 to TRBJ2-6, with TRBD1 matching over 8 bases. Germline lookup yields CDR1 SGHRS and CDR2 YFSETQ. The CDR3 is 18 amino acids. The CDR3 loop reads CASRLVGTGGSGANVLTF. The CDR3 DNA follows: TGCGCCAGCAGGTTGGTTGGGACAGGCGGCTCTGGGGCCAACGTCCTGACTTTC.

This clone has just a few counts. The chain has TRBV6-6 and TRBJ2-7, with 10 bases identical to TRBD2. The CDR3 covers 16 residues. The ends lost 5 bases at V and 4 bases at J; junction bases unmatched: 11. Germline V CDR1 and CDR2: MNHNY, SVGAGI (reference sequence). The CDR3 is CASSPPGLAGEYEQYF. Written as DNA, the CDR3 is TGTGCCAGCAGTCCCCCGGGGCTAGCGGGGGAATACGAGCAGTACTTC.

This clone has a handful of counts. Here the CDR3 reads CASRLADRSGTDTQYF. The CDR3 DNA follows: TGTGCAAGTCGCTTAGCGGACAGGTCCGGCACAGATACGCAGTATTTT. The rearrangement links TRBV12-2 to TRBJ2-3; whether TRBD1, the table's D call, matches the DNA was not checked. TRBV12-2 is given as a pseudogene. This CDR3 is built from 16 residues.

This chain links TRBV11-1 with TRBJ2-1, with a possible D match to TRBD2 (5 bases). Germline V gene lookup returns CDR1 SGHAT and CDR2 FQDESV (reference sequence). The CDR3 spans 13 residues. The germline V and J ends were trimmed by 1 base and 8 bases, with 9 bases remaining between them. CDR3 coding DNA: TGTGCCAGCAGCTTAGATCGGGAAGATGAGCAGTTCTTC. Its translation: CASSLDREDEQFF.

V is TRBV7-9 and J is TRBJ2-7; 10 bases match TRBD1. Germline CDR1 reads SEHNR; CDR2 reads FQNEAQ (reference sequence). V gave up 5 bases and J gave up 3 bases; unmatched junction bases: 4. This CDR3 is 14 amino acids long. In nucleotides, the CDR3 is TGTGCCAGCAGCGCCGGGACAGGGGACTACGAGCAGTACTTC. It translates to CASSAGTGDYEQYF.

V usage is TRBV6-1 and J usage is TRBJ2-1, with 13 positions matching TRBD2. The V segment lost 8 bases and the J segment 10 bases; nucleotides outside the gene matches: 5. CDR3 length equals 13 residues. The germline CDR1 and CDR2 sequences are MNHNS and SASEGT. The CDR3 sequence is CASGRTSGSEQFF. In DNA form, the CDR3 reads TGTGCCAGCGGCAGGACTAGCGGGAGCGAGCAGTTCTTC.

The chain joins TRBV2 to TRBJ2-6; a weak D match, TRBD1 (6 bases). The germline gives CDR1 SNHLY, CDR2 FYNNEI. The CDR3 has 15 amino acids. V lost 0 bases and J lost 5, with 8 bases in between. The CDR3 loop is CASSEAGGWANVLTF. In DNA form, the CDR3 reads TGTGCCAGCAGTGAAGCAGGGGGTTGGGCCAACGTCCTGACTTTC.

This clone has a handful of counts. The chain has TRBV9 and TRBJ2-3; 7 bases are a match to TRBD2. Trimming removed 3 bases from V and 0 bases from J; junction bases left unmatched: 7. CDR1 and CDR2 (germline): SGDLS, YYNGEE. The CDR3 is 16 residues long. As DNA, the CDR3 is TGTGCCAGCAGCGGCCCTCTAGCGGCAAGCACAGATACGCAGTATTTT. Translation gives CASSGPLAASTDTQYF. Using reference TRBV9 and TRBJ2-3 for the parts outside the CDR3, the full variable domain is DSGVTQTPKHLITATGQRVTLRCSPRSGDLSVYWYQQSLDQGLQFLIQYYNGEERAKGNILERFSAQQFPDLHSELNLSSLELGDSALYFCASSGPLAASTDTQYFGPGTRLTVL.

V usage is TRBV7-6 and J usage is TRBJ1-1; no clear D gene. The CDR3 spans 15 residues. The V gene's germline CDR1 is SGHVS and CDR2 FNYEAQ. The V gene lost 5 bases and the J gene lost 1 base, with 14 bases spanning the gap. CDR3 amino acids: CASSREGRSNTEAFF. The CDR3, as DNA: TGTGCCAGCAGCCGGGAAGGCCGATCGAACACTGAAGCTTTCTTT.

The chain couples TRBV18 to TRBJ1-5, with a tentative D call TRBD1 (5 bases). The CDR3 extends over 14 amino acids. Deletions cut 5 bases from V and 2 bases from J, with 10 bases between. Germline-derived CDR1 and CDR2 are KGHSH and LQKENI. The CDR3 bases are TGTGCCAGCTCAGCAGGGAGGGGCAATCAGCCCCAGCATTTT. Protein product: CASSAGRGNQPQHF.